A selection of T cell receptor beta chains follows, all from one sample in a study of CD8+ T cells in alopecia areata. Assay used: immunoSEQ multiplex PCR; TCRdb lists only in-frame clones, some missing. The table has 170,000 or so clones, 53% seen once. The starting material was CD8+ T cells sorted from blood, obtained at week 24, from a patient treated with tofacitinib. Every receptor here comes from a human donor with alopecia areata. CDR3s include the opening cysteine and the closing phenylalanine or tryptophan. The D gene is left open where the match is weak. Some rows have no size entry. The others give once, few or many, or a class for an expanded clone.

length	V	J	D	size	CDR3	DNA
14	TRBV5-4	TRBJ2-7	TRBD1	.	CASSLGQGAYEQYF	TGTGCCAGCAGCTTGGGGCAGGGGGCGTACGAGCAGTACTTC
14	TRBV6-6	TRBJ1-4	.	.	CASSYLAGGEKLFF	TGTGCCAGCAGTTACTTAGCGGGAGGGGAAAAACTGTTTTTT
17	TRBV4-1	TRBJ2-7	.	.	CASSQEGYRAGVYEQYF	TGCGCCAGCAGCCAAGAAGGGTACAGGGCTGGGGTGTACGAGCAGTACTTC
15	TRBV27	TRBJ2-7	.	.	CASSHGARSSYEQYF	TGTGCCAGCAGTCACGGGGCAAGGAGCTCCTACGAGCAGTACTTC
12	TRBV29-1	TRBJ1-2	.	.	CSVLDGGHGYTF	TGCAGCGTCCTAGATGGAGGGCATGGCTACACCTTC
14	TRBV9	TRBJ1-5	.	.	CASSVGNSNQPQHF	TGTGCCAGCAGCGTAGGGAATAGCAATCAGCCCCAGCATTTT
16	TRBV7-8	TRBJ1-4	TRBD1	.	CASSFRSRGTDEKLFF	TGTGCCAGCAGCTTCCGATCCCGGGGGACAGATGAAAAACTGTTTTTT
12	TRBV27	TRBJ2-7	.	few	CASGITAYEQYF	TGTGCCAGCGGTATAACAGCGTACGAGCAGTACTTC
16	TRBV30	TRBJ1-6	TRBD1	.	CAWNLDRASGNSPLHF	TGTGCCTGGAACCTGGACAGGGCCTCCGGGAATTCACCCCTCCACTTT
12	TRBV7-9	TRBJ2-1	.	few	CASSQDFNEQFF	TGTGCCAGCAGCCAGGACTTCAATGAGCAGTTCTTC
13	TRBV15	TRBJ1-1	.	few	CATSVQGDTEAFF	TGTGCCACCAGCGTTCAGGGAGACACTGAAGCTTTCTTT
12	TRBV30	TRBJ1-1	.	once	CAWRGVSTEAFF	TGTGCCTGGAGGGGGGTAAGCACTGAAGCTTTCTTT
16	TRBV11-1	TRBJ2-1	TRBD2	.	CASSKRGGAAYNEQFF	TGTGCCAGCAGCAAGCGCGGGGGGGCAGCCTACAATGAGCAGTTCTTC
15	TRBV2	TRBJ2-1	.	.	CASSDPGSSYNEQFF	TGTGCCAGCAGTGACCCGGGGAGCTCCTACAATGAGCAGTTCTTC
14	TRBV27	TRBJ2-1	TRBD1	.	CASRSRDRINEQFF	TGTGCCAGCAGAAGCCGGGACAGGATCAATGAGCAGTTCTTC
14	TRBV6-6	TRBJ1-5	.	few	CASSSDGNNQPQHF	TGTGCCAGCAGTTCGGACGGAAACAATCAGCCCCAGCATTTT
15	TRBV7-6	TRBJ2-5	.	.	CASSLISSPGETQYF	TGTGCCAGCAGCTTAATTTCGTCACCGGGGGAGACCCAGTACTTC
13	TRBV29-1	TRBJ1-1	TRBD1	few	CSVEPGGYTEAFF	TGCAGCGTTGAACCAGGGGGATACACTGAAGCTTTCTTT
19	TRBV7-9	TRBJ2-7	TRBD1	few	CASSLVQWLDRGRTYEQYF	TGTGCCAGCAGCTTAGTTCAATGGCTTGACAGGGGGCGGACCTACGAGCAGTACTTC
15	TRBV5-1	TRBJ2-1	TRBD2	few	CASSVQRGGGDEQFF	TGCGCCAGCAGCGTCCAGCGGGGGGGTGGCGATGAGCAGTTCTTC
12	TRBV29-1	TRBJ1-4	.	.	CSLPGPQGKLFF	TGCAGCCTTCCTGGCCCGCAGGGAAAACTGTTTTTT
11	TRBV20-1	TRBJ1-1	.	.	CSVQENTEAFF	TGCAGTGTACAGGAGAACACTGAAGCTTTCTTT
17	TRBV9	TRBJ2-1	TRBD2	.	CASSLKPLGTSRNEQFF	TGTGCCAGCAGCCTAAAACCATTGGGGACTAGCCGCAATGAGCAGTTCTTC
18	TRBV7-8	TRBJ2-1	.	.	CASSPRWGITLSYNEQFF	TGTGCCAGCAGCCCCAGGTGGGGAATAACACTCTCCTACAATGAGCAGTTCTTC
13	TRBV25-1	TRBJ1-6	.	few	CASSEGKYSPLHF	TGTGCCAGCAGTGAGGGGAAGTACTCACCCCTCCACTTT
17	TRBV7-6	TRBJ2-3	TRBD2	few	CASSLEEAGSATDTQYF	TGTGCCAGCAGCTTAGAGGAAGCGGGGAGTGCCACAGATACGCAGTATTTT
11	TRBV7-9	TRBJ2-3	.	.	CASSYGQAQYF	TGTGCCAGCAGCTACGGACAAGCGCAGTATTTT
13	TRBV27	TRBJ2-7	TRBD2	.	CASSWGGSYEQYF	TGTGCCAGCAGCTGGGGAGGGTCCTACGAGCAGTACTTC
14	TRBV30	TRBJ2-6	.	.	CAWSVQAGANVLTF	TGTGCCTGGAGTGTACAGGCCGGGGCCAACGTCCTGACTTTC
14	TRBV6-1	TRBJ2-7	TRBD2	.	CASSERRGNHEQYF	TGTGCCAGCAGTGAAAGGCGGGGGAACCACGAGCAGTACTTC
12	TRBV30	TRBJ1-1	.	.	CAWSGDQAEAFF	TGTGCCTGGAGTGGGGACCAAGCGGAAGCTTTCTTT
15	TRBV11-2	TRBJ2-1	TRBD1	once	CASSLDRGHGNEQFF	TGTGCCAGCAGCCTGGACAGGGGGCATGGGAATGAGCAGTTCTTC
14	TRBV27	TRBJ2-1	.	.	CASSPSFPYNEQFF	TGTGCCAGCAGTCCTAGCTTCCCCTACAATGAGCAGTTCTTC
16	TRBV27	TRBJ2-5	.	once	CASSSGQSPTQETQYF	TGTGCCAGCAGTTCCGGACAGAGCCCGACGCAAGAGACCCAGTACTTC
15	TRBV4-3	TRBJ2-2	TRBD1	.	CASSQWDRGTGELFF	TGCGCCAGCAGCCAATGGGACAGGGGGACCGGGGAGCTGTTTTTT
15	TRBV4-3	TRBJ2-2	.	few	CASSQDMSNTGELFF	TGCGCCAGCAGCCAAGACATGTCCAACACCGGGGAGCTGTTTTTT
15	TRBV7-9	TRBJ2-3	TRBD2	.	CASSLASGGRHTQYF	TGTGCCAGCAGCTTGGCTAGCGGGGGGAGGCATACGCAGTATTTT
17	TRBV13	TRBJ2-3	TRBD2	.	CASSPEGAGGPSDTQYF	TGTGCCAGCAGCCCCGAGGGAGCGGGGGGGCCCTCAGATACGCAGTATTTT
14	TRBV27	TRBJ2-5	TRBD2	.	CASSPSGLQETQYF	TGTGCCAGCAGTCCTAGCGGGTTACAAGAGACCCAGTACTTC
14	TRBV19	TRBJ1-2	TRBD1	.	CASSTDREAYGYTF	TGTGCCAGTAGTACGGACAGGGAGGCGTATGGCTACACCTTC
10	TRBV19	TRBJ1-2	.	few	CATRYYGYTF	TGTGCCACACGTTACTATGGCTACACCTTC